This T cell receptor beta chain was recovered during a study of T cell responses to AZD1222 COVID-19 vaccine. Study-level background: Doses given second, at about 4 or about 12 weeks, were pooled.

Study-level findings and limits: Repertoires were collected only later (after the peak T cell response had occurred). White British ancestry dominated among donors, who included more females, and clonal diversity was possibly underestimated.

Sequencing was performed with immunoSEQ multiplex PCR; in TCRdb, only in-frame clones are kept and a portion is missing. In the table there are roughly 200,000 clones, around 90% of which are singletons. This clone appeared once. Antigen specificity is unknown. Different DNA sequences within this sample yield the same CDR3. Trimming took off 4 bases at V and 1 base at J, with 4 bases between the two ends. CDR3 length equals 12 residues. The V gene's germline CDR1 is KGHSH and CDR2 LQKENI. V usage is TRBV18 and J usage is TRBJ1-2; unclear D gene. The TCR was taken from an adult in good health. This specimen consisted of peripheral blood, obtained on day 0 of AZD1222 vaccination. CDR3 region: CASSQDNYGYTF. As DNA, the CDR3 is TGTGCCAGCTCACAAGATAACTATGGCTACACCTTC.